This is a list of T cell receptor beta chains from one sample in a study of control samples from healthy donors and cancer patients. TCRdb keeps only in-frame clones here, not all; method: immunoSEQ multiplex PCR. This table has over 150,000 clones, roughly 94% appearing once. Material: blood. The receptors come from a woman aged 18-29 years in good health. The CDR3 runs from the conserved cysteine through the conserved F or W. D genes are given only for firm matches. The size of a clone is reported for some rows only, either as once, few or many, or as a class for expanded clones.

v_call: TRBV27; j_call: TRBJ1-1; clone_size: -; d_call: -; cdr3_nt: TGTGCCAGCAGTTTCAGGGTGAACACTGAAGCTTTCTTT; cdr3_aa: CASSFRVNTEAFF
v_call: TRBV28; j_call: TRBJ1-5; clone_size: once; d_call: -; cdr3_nt: TGTGCCAGCAGTTTAATAAACGGGGGGGGGCCCCAGCATTTT; cdr3_aa: CASSLINGGGPQHF
v_call: TRBV19; j_call: TRBJ1-5; clone_size: -; d_call: -; cdr3_nt: TGTGCCAGTACTCCCGGACAGTTCAATCAGCCCCAGCATTTT; cdr3_aa: CASTPGQFNQPQHF
v_call: TRBV7-9; j_call: TRBJ2-7; clone_size: -; d_call: TRBD2; cdr3_nt: TGTGCCAGCACGCGCAGCGGGATCTCCTACGAGCAGTACTTC; cdr3_aa: CASTRSGISYEQYF
v_call: TRBV7-8; j_call: TRBJ1-2; clone_size: once; d_call: -; cdr3_nt: TGTGCCAGCAGCTTAGCGAAAGGCATCTCTGGCTACACCTTC; cdr3_aa: CASSLAKGISGYTF
v_call: TRBV24-1; j_call: TRBJ2-3; clone_size: -; d_call: -; cdr3_nt: TGTGCCACCAGTGATCCGGCCGGGGACGATACGCAGTATTTT; cdr3_aa: CATSDPAGDDTQYF
v_call: TRBV28; j_call: TRBJ2-7; clone_size: -; d_call: -; cdr3_nt: TGTGCCAGCAGTTTACACACATTTCCCTACGAGCAGTACTTC; cdr3_aa: CASSLHTFPYEQYF
v_call: TRBV6-6; j_call: TRBJ2-1; clone_size: -; d_call: TRBD2; cdr3_nt: TGTGCCAGCAGTGCCGGGACTAGCGGTGGCAATGAGCAGTTCTTC; cdr3_aa: CASSAGTSGGNEQFF
v_call: TRBV7-9; j_call: TRBJ1-1; clone_size: -; d_call: -; cdr3_nt: TGTGCCAGCAGCTACCAGCCGAACACTGAAGCTTTCTTT; cdr3_aa: CASSYQPNTEAFF
v_call: TRBV11-2; j_call: TRBJ1-1; clone_size: -; d_call: -; cdr3_nt: TGTGCCAGCAGCTGGGTCTTAGGAATTGAAGCTTTCTTT; cdr3_aa: CASSWVLGIEAFF
v_call: TRBV5-6; j_call: TRBJ1-4; clone_size: -; d_call: -; cdr3_nt: TGTGCCAGCAGTTCAATCCAGGGGACTAATGAAAAACTGTTTTTT; cdr3_aa: CASSSIQGTNEKLFF
v_call: TRBV19; j_call: TRBJ1-5; clone_size: -; d_call: -; cdr3_nt: TGTGCCAGTAGTATAAGGGAGAGGCTCAATCAGCCCCAGCATTTT; cdr3_aa: CASSIRERLNQPQHF
v_call: TRBV5-6; j_call: TRBJ2-3; clone_size: -; d_call: -; cdr3_nt: TGTGCCAGCAGCCTCCGGGACTTCGCCGATACGCAGTATTTT; cdr3_aa: CASSLRDFADTQYF
v_call: TRBV9; j_call: TRBJ1-2; clone_size: -; d_call: TRBD1; cdr3_nt: TGTGCCAGCAGCGTAGACGGACAGGGAGACGGCTACACCTTC; cdr3_aa: CASSVDGQGDGYTF
v_call: TRBV2; j_call: TRBJ1-2; clone_size: -; d_call: TRBD1; cdr3_nt: TGTGCCAGCAGTGGGGCACGGGACAGGGATAGTGGCTACACCTTC; cdr3_aa: CASSGARDRDSGYTF
v_call: TRBV4-3; j_call: TRBJ2-1; clone_size: -; d_call: TRBD2; cdr3_nt: TGCGCCAGCAGCCAAGTCCCCCGAGGAGTAGCGGGACCACGGGATGAGCAGTTCTTC; cdr3_aa: CASSQVPRGVAGPRDEQFF
v_call: TRBV7-9; j_call: TRBJ1-1; clone_size: -; d_call: TRBD1; cdr3_nt: TGTGCCAGCAGCTTCCGATTGGACAGGGGGCGAAGGAACACTGAAGCTTTCTTT; cdr3_aa: CASSFRLDRGRRNTEAFF
v_call: TRBV15; j_call: TRBJ1-1; clone_size: -; d_call: -; cdr3_nt: TGTGCCACCAGCACTGCGTTAGAGAACACTGAAGCTTTCTTT; cdr3_aa: CATSTALENTEAFF
v_call: TRBV5-6; j_call: TRBJ1-2; clone_size: -; d_call: -; cdr3_nt: TGTGCCAGCAGTTGGCCGGAGGGCTATGGCTACACCTTC; cdr3_aa: CASSWPEGYGYTF
v_call: TRBV23-1; j_call: TRBJ1-2; clone_size: -; d_call: -; cdr3_nt: TGCGCCAGCAGTCAATCGGACAGTGACAGTAACTATGGCTACACCTTC; cdr3_aa: CASSQSDSDSNYGYTF
v_call: TRBV7-2; j_call: TRBJ1-3; clone_size: -; d_call: TRBD1; cdr3_nt: TGTGCCAGCAGCTTAACCAGGGGGTTCTCTGGAAACACCATATATTTT; cdr3_aa: CASSLTRGFSGNTIYF
v_call: TRBV5-5; j_call: TRBJ2-2; clone_size: once; d_call: -; cdr3_nt: TGCGCCAGCAGCTTACGGCAGAACACCGGGGAGCTGTTTTTT; cdr3_aa: CASSLRQNTGELFF
v_call: TRBV5-1; j_call: TRBJ2-1; clone_size: -; d_call: TRBD2; cdr3_nt: TGCGCCAGCAGCTTGGGCGGGAGTGGCAATGAGCAGTTCTTC; cdr3_aa: CASSLGGSGNEQFF
v_call: TRBV6-2/TRBV6-3; j_call: TRBJ2-7; clone_size: -; d_call: -; cdr3_nt: TGTGCCAGCAGTTACGCATCTTTCGTGACCTACGAGCAGTACTTC; cdr3_aa: CASSYASFVTYEQYF
v_call: TRBV13; j_call: TRBJ1-4; clone_size: -; d_call: TRBD1; cdr3_nt: TGTGCCAGCAAGCGAGGGGGCGCGGTTGCTAATGAAAAACTGTTTTTT; cdr3_aa: CASKRGGAVANEKLFF
v_call: TRBV6-2/TRBV6-3; j_call: TRBJ2-5; clone_size: -; d_call: -; cdr3_nt: TGTGCCAGCAGCGACTCGTACAGGGACGAGACCCAGTACTTC; cdr3_aa: CASSDSYRDETQYF
v_call: TRBV24-1; j_call: TRBJ2-1; clone_size: -; d_call: TRBD2; cdr3_nt: TGTGCCACCAGTGATTCGGGCGGGAGCTCCTACAATGAGCAGTTCTTC; cdr3_aa: CATSDSGGSSYNEQFF
v_call: TRBV5-4; j_call: TRBJ1-1; clone_size: -; d_call: -; cdr3_nt: TGTGCCAGCAGCTTTTCCTTCCGGGGAACGGGCACTGAAGCTTTCTTT; cdr3_aa: CASSFSFRGTGTEAFF
v_call: TRBV6-6; j_call: TRBJ1-1; clone_size: -; d_call: -; cdr3_nt: TGTGCCAGCACGGGGGGAAGGATGAACACTGAAGCTTTCTTT; cdr3_aa: CASTGGRMNTEAFF
v_call: TRBV11-2; j_call: TRBJ1-1; clone_size: -; d_call: TRBD1; cdr3_nt: TGTGCCAGCAGCTCCGGGACAGCAATGAACACTGAAGCTTTCTTT; cdr3_aa: CASSSGTAMNTEAFF
v_call: TRBV6-1; j_call: TRBJ2-1; clone_size: -; d_call: TRBD1; cdr3_nt: TGTGCCAGCAGTGCGCCGACAGGGGGAGTGGACAATGAGCAGTTCTTC; cdr3_aa: CASSAPTGGVDNEQFF
v_call: TRBV21-1; j_call: TRBJ2-7; clone_size: -; d_call: -; cdr3_nt: TGTGCCAGCAGCATGGCGGGACAGCACAACTCCTACGAGCAGTACTTC; cdr3_aa: CASSMAGQHNSYEQYF
v_call: TRBV19; j_call: TRBJ1-6; clone_size: -; d_call: -; cdr3_nt: TGTGCCAGTAGTTTAACAGTGTATAATTCACCCCTCCACTTT; cdr3_aa: CASSLTVYNSPLHF
v_call: TRBV7-2; j_call: TRBJ1-1; clone_size: -; d_call: TRBD1; cdr3_nt: TGTGCCAGCAGCTCCTATGGGACAGGTGAAGCTTTCTTT; cdr3_aa: CASSSYGTGEAFF
v_call: TRBV5-1; j_call: TRBJ2-3; clone_size: -; d_call: TRBD2; cdr3_nt: TGCGCCAGCTTAGTCGCTAGCGGGAGCCCAGATACGCAGTATTTT; cdr3_aa: CASLVASGSPDTQYF
v_call: TRBV2; j_call: TRBJ1-1; clone_size: -; d_call: -; cdr3_nt: TGTGCCAGCGGGGGGGTGGAGATGAACACTGAAGCTTTCTTT; cdr3_aa: CASGGVEMNTEAFF
v_call: TRBV3-1/TRBV3-2; j_call: TRBJ1-4; clone_size: -; d_call: TRBD1; cdr3_nt: TGTGCCAGCAGCCAGATTGACAGGGGCTTTAATGAAAAACTGTTTTTT; cdr3_aa: CASSQIDRGFNEKLFF
v_call: TRBV6-5; j_call: TRBJ1-2; clone_size: -; d_call: TRBD1; cdr3_nt: TGTGCCAGCTTAGGGGGCGCGAACTATGGCTACACCTTC; cdr3_aa: CASLGGANYGYTF
v_call: TRBV28; j_call: TRBJ2-3; clone_size: -; d_call: -; cdr3_nt: TGTGCCAGCAGTTTGTTATCCGGGGCCACAGATACGCAGTATTTT; cdr3_aa: CASSLLSGATDTQYF
v_call: TRBV3-1/TRBV3-2; j_call: TRBJ1-4; clone_size: -; d_call: -; cdr3_nt: TGTGCCAGCAGCCCGCACAGAATTAATGAAAAACTGTTTTTT; cdr3_aa: CASSPHRINEKLFF